This is a list of T cell receptor beta chains from one sample in a study of T cell repertoires in cytomegalovirus infection. TCRdb analysed the reads with MiXCR anew, one entry per CDR3 protein. Among some 600,000 distinct CDR3 sequences listed, approximately 24% were seen once. The sequenced sample was CD8+ T cells from PBMCs. The receptors here all came from a human donor in good health (CMV status not recorded). Some clones in this sample may be carry-over from other donors' samples. CDR3s include the opening cysteine and the closing phenylalanine or tryptophan. A D gene is named only where the DNA matches it firmly. Clone size appears in some rows only: once, few, many, or a class for an expanded clone.

CASSPPTGEGEQYF TGTGCCAGCAGCCCGCCGACAGGGGAAGGCGAGCAGTACTTC TRBV7-9 TRBD1 NA TRBJ2-7
CASSPGLQGARETQYF TGTGCCAGCAGCCCTGGTTTGCAGGGGGCCCGAGAGACCCAGTACTTC TRBV7-9 TRBD1 many TRBJ2-5
CSVEARGQNTEAFF TGCAGCGTTGAAGCCAGGGGACAGAACACTGAAGCTTTCTTT TRBV29-1 NA NA TRBJ1-1
CSVAGTDATNEKLFF TGCAGCGTTGCTGGAACAGACGCAACTAATGAAAAACTGTTTTTT TRBV29-1 NA NA TRBJ1-4
CASGLVRNEQFF TGTGCTAGTGGTTTGGTACGCAATGAGCAGTTCTTC TRBV12-5 NA many TRBJ2-1
CASIHRDSIETQYF TGTGCCAGCATCCACCGGGACAGTATTGAGACCCAGTACTTC TRBV6-6 TRBD1 many TRBJ2-5
CSALMAEAFF TGCAGTGCCCTGATGGCTGAAGCTTTCTTT TRBV20-1 NA few TRBJ1-1
CASSLVRAAWEQYF TGTGCCAGCAGCTTGGTTCGGGCGGCCTGGGAGCAGTACTTC TRBV7-2 NA few TRBJ2-7
CASSGIAGGPDEQFF TGTGCCAGTAGTGGGATAGCGGGGGGGCCAGATGAGCAGTTCTTC TRBV19 TRBD2 NA TRBJ2-1
CASRDGHFSNQPQHF TGTGCCAGTAGGGATGGGCACTTTAGCAATCAGCCCCAGCATTTT TRBV19 NA NA TRBJ1-5
CASRGPGLTEAFF TGCGCCAGCAGAGGCCCGGGTCTCACTGAAGCTTTCTTT TRBV4-1 NA NA TRBJ1-1
CSGIRVSGTEAFF TGCAGTGGGATCCGGGTCTCAGGCACTGAAGCTTTCTTT TRBV20-1 NA few TRBJ1-1
CASSIVRDRNQPQHF TGTGCCAGTAGTATCGTGAGGGACAGAAATCAGCCCCAGCATTTT TRBV19 TRBD1 NA TRBJ1-5
CSARGKEIYNEQFF TGCAGTGCTAGGGGAAAGGAGATATACAATGAGCAGTTCTTC TRBV20-1 NA few TRBJ2-1